This TCR beta chain is drawn from a study of cytomegalovirus exposure and HLA in healthy donors. Study-level information: Among 398 genotyped donors, more than 65% fell in the Caucasian-associated ancestry cluster.

V shed 6 bases, J shed 7 bases, and the junction held 6 bases outside the gene matches. CDR1 and CDR2 (germline): KGHSH, LQKENI. The CDR3 is 14 residues long. The PCR had 60 Vbeta and 13 Jbeta primers. Produced via immunoSEQ multiplex PCR; TCRdb's table is partial and in-frame only. The table lists roughly 89,000 clones, 80% to 90% of them singletons, with approximately 1.9% in the top ten. This clonotype was obtained from a woman aged 30 to 39 in good health and CMV-seronegative. The chain couples TRBV18 to TRBJ2-1, with 10 bases matching TRBD2. Sequenced input: PBMCs. The CDR3 DNA sequence: TGTGCCAGCTCCGTAGCGGGAGGAAATAATGAGCAGTTCTTC. Its protein is CASSVAGGNNEQFF.